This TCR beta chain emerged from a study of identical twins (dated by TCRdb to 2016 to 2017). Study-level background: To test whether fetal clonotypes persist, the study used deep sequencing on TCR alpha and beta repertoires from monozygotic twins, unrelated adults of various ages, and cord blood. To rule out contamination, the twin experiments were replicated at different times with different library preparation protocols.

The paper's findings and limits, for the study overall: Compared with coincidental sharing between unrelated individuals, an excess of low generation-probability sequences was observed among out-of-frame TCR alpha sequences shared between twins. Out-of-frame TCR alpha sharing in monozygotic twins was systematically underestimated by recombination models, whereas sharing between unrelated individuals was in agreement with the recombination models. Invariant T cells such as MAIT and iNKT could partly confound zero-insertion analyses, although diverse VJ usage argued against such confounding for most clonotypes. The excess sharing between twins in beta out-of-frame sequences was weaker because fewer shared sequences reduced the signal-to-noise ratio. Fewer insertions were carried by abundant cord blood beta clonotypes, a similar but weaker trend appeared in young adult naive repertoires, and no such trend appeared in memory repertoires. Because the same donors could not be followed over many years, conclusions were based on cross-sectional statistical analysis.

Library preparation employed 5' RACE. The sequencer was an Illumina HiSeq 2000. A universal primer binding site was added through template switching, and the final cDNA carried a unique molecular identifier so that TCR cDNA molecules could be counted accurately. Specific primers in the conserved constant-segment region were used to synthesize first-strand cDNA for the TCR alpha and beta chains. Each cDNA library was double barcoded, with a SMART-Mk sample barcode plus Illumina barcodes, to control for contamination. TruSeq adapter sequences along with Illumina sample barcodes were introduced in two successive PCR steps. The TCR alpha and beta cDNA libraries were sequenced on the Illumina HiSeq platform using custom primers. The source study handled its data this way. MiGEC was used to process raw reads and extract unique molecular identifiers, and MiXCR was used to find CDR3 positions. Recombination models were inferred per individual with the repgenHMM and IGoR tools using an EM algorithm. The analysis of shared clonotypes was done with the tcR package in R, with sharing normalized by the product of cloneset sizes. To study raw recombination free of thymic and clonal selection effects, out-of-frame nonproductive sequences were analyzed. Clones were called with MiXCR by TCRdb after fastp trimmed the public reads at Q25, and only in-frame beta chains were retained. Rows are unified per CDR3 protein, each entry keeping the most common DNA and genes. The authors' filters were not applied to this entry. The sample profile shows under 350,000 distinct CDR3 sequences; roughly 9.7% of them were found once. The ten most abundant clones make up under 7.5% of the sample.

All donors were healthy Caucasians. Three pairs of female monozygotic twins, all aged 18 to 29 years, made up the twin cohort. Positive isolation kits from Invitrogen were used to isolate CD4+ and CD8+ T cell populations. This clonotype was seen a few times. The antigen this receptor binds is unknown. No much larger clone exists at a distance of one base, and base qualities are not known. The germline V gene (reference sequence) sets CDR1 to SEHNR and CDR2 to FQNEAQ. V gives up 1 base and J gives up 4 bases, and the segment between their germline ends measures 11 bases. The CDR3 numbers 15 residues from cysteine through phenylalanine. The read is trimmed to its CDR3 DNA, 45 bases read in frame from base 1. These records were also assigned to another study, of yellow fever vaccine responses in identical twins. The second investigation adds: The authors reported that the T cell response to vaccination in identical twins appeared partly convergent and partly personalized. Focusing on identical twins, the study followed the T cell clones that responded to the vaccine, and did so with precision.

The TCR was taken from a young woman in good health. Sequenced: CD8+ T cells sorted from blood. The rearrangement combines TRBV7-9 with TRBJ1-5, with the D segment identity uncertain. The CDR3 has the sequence CASSLDTDYNQPQHF. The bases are TGTGCCAGCAGCTTAGATACAGACTATAATCAGCCCCAGCATTTT.